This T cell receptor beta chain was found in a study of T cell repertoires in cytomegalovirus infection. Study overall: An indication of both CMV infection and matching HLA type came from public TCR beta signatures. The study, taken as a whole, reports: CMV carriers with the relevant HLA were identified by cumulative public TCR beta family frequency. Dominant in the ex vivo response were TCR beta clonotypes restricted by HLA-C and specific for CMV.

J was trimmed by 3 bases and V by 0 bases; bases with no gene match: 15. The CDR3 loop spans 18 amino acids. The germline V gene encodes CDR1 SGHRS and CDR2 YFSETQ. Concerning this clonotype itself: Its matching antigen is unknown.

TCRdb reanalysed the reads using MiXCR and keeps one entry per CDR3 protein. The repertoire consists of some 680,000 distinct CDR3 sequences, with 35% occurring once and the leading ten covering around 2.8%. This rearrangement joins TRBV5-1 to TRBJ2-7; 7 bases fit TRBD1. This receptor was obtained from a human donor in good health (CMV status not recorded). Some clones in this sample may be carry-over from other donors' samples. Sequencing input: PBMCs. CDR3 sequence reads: CASSLADAQDRRLYEQYF. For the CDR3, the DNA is TGCGCCAGCAGCTTGGCCGATGCCCAGGACAGGCGACTCTACGAGCAGTACTTC.